Listed here are 4 T cell receptor beta chains from one sample, sequenced in a study of regulatory T cells in long-lasting Graves disease. CDR3 regions were amplified by Arm-PCR using iRepertoire HTBI primers to build TCR beta libraries. One entry per CDR3 protein, called by TCRdb with MiXCR from the multiplex PCR reads. Here the sample spans under 500,000 distinct CDR3 sequences, roughly 20% being singletons. As to time point: persistent/refractory GD, antithyroid drugs over 5 years with positive TRAb. The TCR library was prepared using RNA isolated from PBMCs. The sample was peripheral blood mononuclear cells (PBMCs), taken when the disease was refractory, from a patient treated with antithyroid drugs. Every receptor here comes from a female donor with Graves disease.

CDR3 sequence reads: CASSLWGSSGRAEYEQYF. As DNA, the CDR3 is TGTGCCAGCAGCCTATGGGGGTCTAGCGGGAGGGCCGAATACGAGCAGTACTTC. The genes are TRBV7-3 and TRBJ2-7, with 12 bases identical to TRBD2. The CDR3 has 18 residues. V gave up 5 bases and J gave up 4 bases; unmatched junction bases: 15. Germline CDR1 and CDR2: SGHTA and FQGTGA.

The sample holds many counts of this clonotype. The chain is built from TRBV2 and TRBJ2-7; D perhaps matches TRBD2 (6 bases). Between the trimmed V and J ends, which lost 7 bases and 2 bases, there was a span of 12 bases. This CDR3 is 13 amino acids long. Germline V gene sequence: CDR1 SNHLY, CDR2 FYNNEI. CDR3 nucleotide sequence: TGTGCCAGCAAATTGGGGGGAACCTACGAGCAGTACTTC. Translation: CASKLGGTYEQYF. Filled out from reference TRBV2 and TRBJ2-7, the complete variable domain reads EPEVTQTPSHQVTQMGQEVILRCVPISNHLYFYWYRQILGQKVEFLVSFYNNEISEKSEIFDDQFSVERPDGSNFTLKIRSTKLEDSAMYFCASKLGGTYEQYFGPGTRLTVT.

This clonotype has more than one count but fewer than ten. The gene calls are TRBV29-1 and TRBJ2-7; D is perhaps TRBD1 or TRBD2 (5 bases each). The CDR3 is made up of 11 amino acids. V was cut by 5 bases and J by 5 bases, with 10 bases left in between. Germline CDR1 SQVTM, CDR2 ANQGSEA. The CDR3 loop reads CSVNRDHEQYF. CDR3 nucleotide sequence: TGCAGCGTTAATAGGGACCACGAGCAGTACTTC.

This clonotype was counted only a few times. J is TRBJ1-2 and V is TRBV18, with D unresolved. In germline, CDR1 is KGHSH, CDR2 LQKENI. V dropped 0 bases and J dropped 3 bases, with 8 bases sitting between them. This CDR3 spans 14 amino acids. In nucleotides, the CDR3 is TGTGCCAGCTCACCACCCCTCTTCGACTATGGCTACACCTTC. Its translation: CASSPPLFDYGYTF. The complete variable domain, with remaining parts taken from reference TRBV18 and TRBJ1-2, reads NAGVMQNPRHLVRRRGQEARLRCSPMKGHSHVYWYRQLPEEGLKFMVYLQKENIIDESGMPKERFSAEFPKEGPSILRIQQVVRGDSAAYFCASSPPLFDYGYTFGSGTRLTVV.